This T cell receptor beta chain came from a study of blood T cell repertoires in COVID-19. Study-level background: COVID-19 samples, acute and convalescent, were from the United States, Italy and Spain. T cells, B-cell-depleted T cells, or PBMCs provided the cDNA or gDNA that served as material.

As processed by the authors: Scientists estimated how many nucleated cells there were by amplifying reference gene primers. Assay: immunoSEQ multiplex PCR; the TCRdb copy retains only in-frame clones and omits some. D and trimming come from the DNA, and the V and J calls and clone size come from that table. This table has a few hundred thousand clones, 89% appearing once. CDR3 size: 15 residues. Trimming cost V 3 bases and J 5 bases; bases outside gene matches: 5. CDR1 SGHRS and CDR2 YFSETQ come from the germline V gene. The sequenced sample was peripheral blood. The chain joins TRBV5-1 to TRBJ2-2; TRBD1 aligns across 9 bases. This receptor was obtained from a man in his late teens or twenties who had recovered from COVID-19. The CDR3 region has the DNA TGCGCCAGCAGCTCCAGGACAGGGGTGACCGGGGAGCTGTTTTTT. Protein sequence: CASSSRTGVTGELFF.